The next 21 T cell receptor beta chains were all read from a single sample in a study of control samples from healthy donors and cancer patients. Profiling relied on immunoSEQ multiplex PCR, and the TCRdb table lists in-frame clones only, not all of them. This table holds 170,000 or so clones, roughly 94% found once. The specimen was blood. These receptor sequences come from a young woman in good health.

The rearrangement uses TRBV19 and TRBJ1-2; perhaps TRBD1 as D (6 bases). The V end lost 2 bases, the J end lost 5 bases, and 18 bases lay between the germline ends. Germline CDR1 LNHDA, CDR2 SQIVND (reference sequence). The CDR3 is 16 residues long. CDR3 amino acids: CASSITGTIGSYGYTF. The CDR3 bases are TGTGCCAGTAGTATAACGGGGACAATCGGGTCATATGGCTACACCTTC.

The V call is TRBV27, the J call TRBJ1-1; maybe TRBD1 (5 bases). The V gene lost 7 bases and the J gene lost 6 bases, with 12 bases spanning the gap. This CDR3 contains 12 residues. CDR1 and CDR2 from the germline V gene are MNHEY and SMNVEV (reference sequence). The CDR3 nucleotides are TGTGCCAGCACCGACGGGGGTCCTGAAGCTTTCTTT. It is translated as CASTDGGPEAFF.

The CDR3 sequence: CASSLAATSTYEQYF. The CDR3 DNA is TGCGCCAGCAGCTTGGCCGCGACAAGTACCTACGAGCAGTACTTC. This chain joins TRBV5-1 and TRBJ2-7; D not certain. The length of the CDR3 is 15 residues. The V end lost 0 bases, the J end lost 2 bases, and 12 bases lay between the germline ends. Germline CDR1 reads SGHRS; CDR2 reads YFSETQ.

The CDR3 nucleotides read TGTGCCAGTAAGGGCTCCTATAATTCACCCCTCCACTTT. Translated: CASKGSYNSPLHF. The chain links TRBV6-5 to TRBJ1-6; D is undetermined. The CDR3 has 13 residues. The V end lost 9 bases, the J end lost 0 bases, and 6 bases lay between the germline ends. The germline gives CDR1 MNHEY, CDR2 SVGAGI.

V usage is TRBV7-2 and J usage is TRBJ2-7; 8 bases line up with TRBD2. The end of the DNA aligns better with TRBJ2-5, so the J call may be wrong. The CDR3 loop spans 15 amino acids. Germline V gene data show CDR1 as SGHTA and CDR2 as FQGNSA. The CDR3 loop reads CASSLDAGGTKTQYF. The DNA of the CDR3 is TGTGCCAGCAGCTTAGACGCGGGAGGAACGAAGACCCAGTACTTC.

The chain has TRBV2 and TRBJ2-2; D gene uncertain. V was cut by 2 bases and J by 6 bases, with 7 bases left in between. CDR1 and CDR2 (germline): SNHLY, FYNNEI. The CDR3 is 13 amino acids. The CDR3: CASSEFGAGELFF. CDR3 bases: TGTGCCAGCAGTGAATTTGGCGCCGGGGAGCTGTTTTTT.

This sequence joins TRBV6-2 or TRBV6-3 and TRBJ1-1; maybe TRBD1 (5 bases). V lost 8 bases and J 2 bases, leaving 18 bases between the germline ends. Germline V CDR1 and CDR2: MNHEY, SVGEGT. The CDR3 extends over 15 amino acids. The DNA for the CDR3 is TGTGCCAGCGGTTCGATGGGACGATTAAACACTGAAGCTTTCTTT. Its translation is CASGSMGRLNTEAFF.

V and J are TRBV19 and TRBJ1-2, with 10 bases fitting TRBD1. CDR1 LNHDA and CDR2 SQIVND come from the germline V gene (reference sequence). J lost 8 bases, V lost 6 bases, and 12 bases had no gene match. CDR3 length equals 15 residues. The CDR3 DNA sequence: TGTGCCAGTAGAACCCTGGGGGACAGGGGCCTCGGCTACACCTTC. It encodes CASRTLGDRGLGYTF. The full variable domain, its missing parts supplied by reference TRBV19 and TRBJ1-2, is DGGITQSPKYLFRKEGQNVTLSCEQNLNHDAMYWYRQDPGQGLRLIYYSQIVNDFQKGDIAEGYSVSREKKESFPLTVTSAQKNPTAFYLCASRTLGDRGLGYTFGSGTRLTVV.

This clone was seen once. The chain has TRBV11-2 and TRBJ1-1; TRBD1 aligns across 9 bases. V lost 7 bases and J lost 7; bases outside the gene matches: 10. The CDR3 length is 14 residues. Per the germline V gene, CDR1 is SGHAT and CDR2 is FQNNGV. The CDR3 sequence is CASIRGQGLLEAFF. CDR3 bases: TGTGCCAGCATCCGGGGACAGGGCCTCCTTGAAGCTTTCTTT.

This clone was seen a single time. The CDR3 DNA is TGCGCCAGCAGCCCCTCTAACTCGGGGGCAGCTAATGAAAAACTGTTTTTT. It yields the protein CASSPSNSGAANEKLFF. This sequence joins TRBV4-1 and TRBJ1-4, with D maybe TRBD1 (6 bases). CDR3 length: 17 amino acids. Trimming cost V 4 bases and J 3 bases, with 18 bases left between them. CDR1 is MGHRA, CDR2 YSYEKL, per germline.

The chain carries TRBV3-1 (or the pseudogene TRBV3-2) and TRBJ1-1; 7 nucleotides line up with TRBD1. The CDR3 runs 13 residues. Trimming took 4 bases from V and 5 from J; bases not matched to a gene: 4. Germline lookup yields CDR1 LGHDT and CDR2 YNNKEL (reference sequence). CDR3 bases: TGTGCCAGCAGCCCCCTGACAGGGACTGAAGCTTTCTTT. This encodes CASSPLTGTEAFF.

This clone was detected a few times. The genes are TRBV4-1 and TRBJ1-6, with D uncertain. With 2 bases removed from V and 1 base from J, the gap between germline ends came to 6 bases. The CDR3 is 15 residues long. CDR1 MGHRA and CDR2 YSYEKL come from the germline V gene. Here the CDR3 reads CASSQRESYNSPLHF. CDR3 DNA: TGCGCCAGCAGCCAAAGAGAGTCCTATAATTCACCCCTCCACTTT.

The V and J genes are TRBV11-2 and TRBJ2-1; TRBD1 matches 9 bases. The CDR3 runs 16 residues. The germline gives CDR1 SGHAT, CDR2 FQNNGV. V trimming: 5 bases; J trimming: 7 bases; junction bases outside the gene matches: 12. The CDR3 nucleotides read TGTGCCAGCAGCCCCCCCCCGGGACAGGGATTTAATGAGCAGTTCTTC. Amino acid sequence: CASSPPPGQGFNEQFF.

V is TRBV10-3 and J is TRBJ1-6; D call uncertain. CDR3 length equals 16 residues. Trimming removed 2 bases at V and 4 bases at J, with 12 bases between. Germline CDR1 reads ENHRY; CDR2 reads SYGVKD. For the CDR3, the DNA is TGTGCCATCAGTGAGACGTCGAGGCAGTATAATTCACCCCTCCACTTT. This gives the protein CAISETSRQYNSPLHF.

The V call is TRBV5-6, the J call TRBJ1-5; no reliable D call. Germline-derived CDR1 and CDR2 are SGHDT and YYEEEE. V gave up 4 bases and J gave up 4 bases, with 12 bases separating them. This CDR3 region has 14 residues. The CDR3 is CASSKLMGNQPQHF. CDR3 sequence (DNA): TGTGCCAGCAGCAAACTTATGGGGAATCAGCCCCAGCATTTT.

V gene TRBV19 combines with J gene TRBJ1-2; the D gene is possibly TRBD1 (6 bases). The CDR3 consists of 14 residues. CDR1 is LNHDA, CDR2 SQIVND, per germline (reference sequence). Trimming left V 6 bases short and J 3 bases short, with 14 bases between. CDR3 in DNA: TGTGCCAGTAGCGCGACAGGAAACCACTATGGCTACACCTTC. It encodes CASSATGNHYGYTF.

In DNA form, the CDR3 reads TGTGCCAGCAGCTTAAACAGTTTTACCGGGGAGCTGTTTTTT. This sequence encodes CASSLNSFTGELFF. This chain links TRBV7-8 with TRBJ2-2; D gene ambiguous. V lost 2 bases to trimming and J lost 5 bases, with 9 bases between them. The CDR3 is 14 residues long. Germline assignment: CDR1 SGHVS and CDR2 FQNEAQ. Full variable domain (outside the CDR3, taken from reference TRBV7-8 and TRBJ2-2): GAGVSQSPRYKVAKRGQDVALRCDPISGHVSLFWYQQALGQGPEFLTYFQNEAQLDKSGLPSDRFFAERPEGSVSTLKIQRTQQEDSAVYLCASSLNSFTGELFFGEGSRLTVL.

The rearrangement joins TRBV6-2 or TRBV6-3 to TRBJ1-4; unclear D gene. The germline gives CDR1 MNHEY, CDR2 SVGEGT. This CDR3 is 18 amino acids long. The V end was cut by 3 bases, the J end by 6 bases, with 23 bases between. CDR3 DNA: TGTGCCAGCAGTTATTACGTCTGGAATAGACCCTGGGATGAAAAACTGTTTTTT. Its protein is CASSYYVWNRPWDEKLFF.

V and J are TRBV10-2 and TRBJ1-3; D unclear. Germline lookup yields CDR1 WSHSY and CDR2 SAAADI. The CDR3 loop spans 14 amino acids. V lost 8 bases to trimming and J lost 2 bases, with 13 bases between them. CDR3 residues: CASSRAGTGNTIYF. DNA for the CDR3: TGCGCCAGCTCCCGGGCGGGGACTGGAAACACCATATATTTT.

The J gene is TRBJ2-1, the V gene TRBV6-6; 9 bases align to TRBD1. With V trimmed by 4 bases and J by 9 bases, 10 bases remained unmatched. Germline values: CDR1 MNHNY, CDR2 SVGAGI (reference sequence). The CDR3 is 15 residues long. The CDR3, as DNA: TGTGCCAGCAGTTCTACAGGGGGCAGTTTGGGTGAGCAGTTCTTC. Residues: CASSSTGGSLGEQFF.

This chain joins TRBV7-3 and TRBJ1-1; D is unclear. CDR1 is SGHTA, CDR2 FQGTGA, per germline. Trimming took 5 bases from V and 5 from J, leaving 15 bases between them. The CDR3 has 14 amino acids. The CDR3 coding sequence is TGTGCCAGCAGCCAAGGGCACAGATCGACTGAAGCTTTCTTT. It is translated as CASSQGHRSTEAFF.